Included here is one TCR beta chain sequence, with context. Its antigen is currently unknown. The data stem from a study of T cell responses to AZD1222 COVID-19 vaccine. Study-wide points: Of the AZD1222 recipients, only 5 or 6 were seropositive at baseline. Among the donors, most were white British and more were female, and clonal diversity was possibly underestimated. Repertoire sampling happened only post peak T cell response.

V trimming: 5 bases; J trimming: 6 bases; junction bases outside the gene matches: 10. The germline gives CDR1 SGHVS, CDR2 FQNEAQ. The CDR3 is made up of 15 amino acids. Sequencing used immunoSEQ multiplex PCR; TCRdb keeps in-frame clones, though not all of them. Here the sample spans about 97,000 clones, approximately 90% being singletons. J is TRBJ1-5 and V is TRBV7-8; 7 bases line up with TRBD1. This clonotype was sampled from an adult in good health. The source was peripheral blood, collected on day 0 of AZD1222 vaccination. This chain's CDR3 is CASSAQGGRGQPQHF. As DNA, the CDR3 is TGTGCCAGCAGCGCCCAGGGGGGTCGGGGTCAGCCCCAGCATTTT.